The entry that follows covers one T cell receptor (beta chain) sequence. Its antigen is not identified. Vbeta (60) and Jbeta (13) primers were used in the PCR. Sequenced by immunoSEQ multiplex PCR; TCRdb stores in-frame clones only, minus some. The table includes about 180,000 clones, roughly 80% detected once. The germline CDR1 and CDR2 sequences are LGHNA and YNFKEQ. This CDR3 has 15 residues. J lost 4 bases, V lost 4 bases, and 8 bases had no gene match. This entry comes from a study of cytomegalovirus exposure and HLA in healthy donors. General observations from the study: The CMV antigen specificity of a few CMV-associated chains was confirmed through in vitro analysis.

The TCR sequence derives from a male donor in good health and CMV-seronegative. The sample consisted of PBMCs. This chain links TRBV4-2 with TRBJ2-3; 7 bases agree with TRBD1. The CDR3 bases are TGTGCCAGCAGCCCCTCTAAGGGGGCCCCAGATACGCAGTATTTT. The encoded protein is CASSPSKGAPDTQYF.